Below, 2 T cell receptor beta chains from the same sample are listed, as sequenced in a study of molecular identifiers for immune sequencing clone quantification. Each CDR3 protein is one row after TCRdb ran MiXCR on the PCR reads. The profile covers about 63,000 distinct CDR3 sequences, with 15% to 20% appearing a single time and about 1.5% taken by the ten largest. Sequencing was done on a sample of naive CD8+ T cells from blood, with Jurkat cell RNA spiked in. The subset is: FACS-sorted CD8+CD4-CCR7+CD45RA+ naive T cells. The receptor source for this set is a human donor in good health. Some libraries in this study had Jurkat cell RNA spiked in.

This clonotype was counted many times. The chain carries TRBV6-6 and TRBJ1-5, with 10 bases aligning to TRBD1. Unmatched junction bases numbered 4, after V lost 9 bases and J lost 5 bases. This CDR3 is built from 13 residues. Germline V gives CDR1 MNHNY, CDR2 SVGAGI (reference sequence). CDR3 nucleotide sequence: TGTGCCAGTATCGGGACAGGGGATCAGCCCCAGCATTTT. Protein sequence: CASIGTGDQPQHF.

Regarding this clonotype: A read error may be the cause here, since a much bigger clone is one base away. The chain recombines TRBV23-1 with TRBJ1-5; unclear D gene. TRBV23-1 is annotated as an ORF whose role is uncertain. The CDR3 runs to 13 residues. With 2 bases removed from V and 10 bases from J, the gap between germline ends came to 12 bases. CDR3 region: CASSQRVAEPQHF. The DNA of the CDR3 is TGCGCCAGCAGTCAAAGGGTGGCTGAACCCCAGCATTTT.